This TCR beta chain was sequenced during a study of shared clonotypes between healthy human individuals. Positively selected for CCR7, the CD45RO-negative cells used as naive CD8 cells excluded terminally differentiated effector memory CD45RA+ cells. Sequencing used immunoSEQ multiplex PCR; TCRdb keeps in-frame clones, though not all of them. The sample holds 1.5 million to 2.5 million clones; approximately 94% are singletons and the top ten take under 1.5%. To note about this clone: The sample contains more than one DNA sequence encoding this CDR3.

The CDR3 sequence is 14 residues long. The V end was cut by 3 bases, the J end by 5 bases, with 9 bases between. The germline gives CDR1 SGDLS, CDR2 YYNGEE. This clonotype was sampled from a man aged 18 to 29 in good health. The chain combines TRBV9 with TRBJ1-6, with D maybe TRBD1 (5 bases). The sample comprised naive CD8+ T cells sorted from blood. The CDR3 DNA follows: TGTGCCAGCAGCGGGGGGGGTGATAATTCACCCCTCCACTTT. It specifies CASSGGGDNSPLHF.